These T cell receptor beta chains were read from a single sample in a study of T cells in Graves' hyperthyroidism and ophthalmopathy. A single record per CDR3 protein comes from TCRdb applying MiXCR to the multiplex PCR reads. The sample lists more than 500,000 distinct CDR3 sequences, roughly a sixth occurring once. Sequencing was carried out using blood. Receptors originate from a woman aged 25 to 39 with Graves' ophthalmopathy. CDR3s include the opening cysteine and the closing phenylalanine or tryptophan. D genes are given only for firm matches. Rows may omit the clone size; those that give it use once, few, many or a size class.

d_call j_call v_call clone_size cdr3_aa cdr3_nt
TRBD1 TRBJ1-2 TRBV28 many CASGAGQGDYGYTF TGTGCCAGCGGCGCCGGACAGGGAGACTATGGCTACACCTTC
NA TRBJ1-1 TRBV6-1 few CASGTGYDTEAFF TGTGCCAGCGGCACAGGGTATGACACTGAAGCTTTCTTT
TRBD2 TRBJ2-3 TRBV30 many CAWSGLLAGGPADTQYF TGTGCCTGGAGCGGATTACTAGCGGGAGGGCCGGCAGATACGCAGTATTTT
NA TRBJ2-7 TRBV20-1 few CSAPGYSDEQYF TGCAGTGCTCCGGGGTATAGCGACGAGCAGTACTTC
TRBD1 TRBJ2-1 TRBV3-1 many CASSLGQGAYNEQFF TGTGCCAGCAGCCTGGGACAGGGGGCCTACAATGAGCAGTTCTTC
TRBD2 TRBJ2-1 TRBV6-1 few CASSNSGRAGDEQFF TGTGCCAGCAGCAATAGCGGGAGGGCCGGAGATGAGCAGTTCTTC
NA TRBJ1-5 TRBV3-1 many CASSVDRDQPQHF TGTGCCAGCAGCGTAGACCGGGACCAGCCCCAGCATTTT
NA TRBJ2-5 TRBV27 few CASSPSEWQETQYF TGTGCCAGCAGTCCTAGCGAGTGGCAAGAGACCCAGTACTTC
NA TRBJ2-1 TRBV11-2 many CASSLDMRTPSYNEQFF TGTGCCAGCAGCTTAGACATGAGGACTCCTTCCTACAATGAGCAGTTCTTC
NA TRBJ1-5 TRBV12-3/TRBV12-4 many CASSLVVGGFDQPQHF TGTGCCAGCAGTTTAGTAGTAGGAGGGTTTGATCAGCCCCAGCATTTT
TRBD2 TRBJ2-7 TRBV27 NA CASSPGLAGAVEQYF TGTGCCAGCAGTCCGGGGCTAGCGGGAGCGGTCGAGCAGTACTTC
NA TRBJ2-7 TRBV11-2 few CASSDHPGPSYEQYF TGTGCCAGCAGCGATCACCCGGGACCCTCCTACGAGCAGTACTTC
NA TRBJ2-7 TRBV2 NA CASRYRDVSYEQYF TGTGCCAGCAGGTACAGGGATGTTTCCTACGAGCAGTACTTC
NA TRBJ1-6 TRBV28 many CASSPPRIVSPLHF TGTGCCAGCAGTCCACCCCGGATAGTTTCTCCCCTCCACTTT
NA TRBJ2-5 TRBV5-6 many CASSLGRFQETQYF TGTGCCAGCAGCTTGGGTCGATTCCAAGAGACCCAGTACTTC
NA TRBJ2-7 TRBV20-1 many CSALSGAVPSYEQYF TGCAGTGCTCTCTCCGGTGCGGTCCCCTCCTACGAGCAGTACTTC
TRBD2 TRBJ2-7 TRBV2 many CASTGGAGGTYEQYF TGTGCCAGCACCGGCGGAGCGGGAGGAACCTACGAGCAGTACTTC
TRBD1 TRBJ1-4 TRBV15 many CATSNLLQGARDEKLFF TGTGCCACCAGCAACCTACTGCAGGGGGCCCGTGATGAAAAACTGTTTTTT
TRBD2 TRBJ2-1 TRBV6-1 many CASVAGEANEQFF TGTGCCAGCGTAGCGGGAGAAGCTAATGAGCAGTTCTTC
NA TRBJ2-5 TRBV18 many CASSPARVSQETQYF TGTGCCAGCTCACCGGCCCGGGTCTCTCAAGAGACCCAGTACTTC
TRBD1 TRBJ2-2 TRBV19 NA CASRKGQGISRELFF TGTGCCAGTAGGAAGGGACAGGGAATTTCCCGGGAGCTGTTTTTT
TRBD2 TRBJ2-3 TRBV27 few CASSLFLAGTDTQYF TGTGCCAGCAGTTTATTCCTAGCGGGCACAGATACGCAGTATTTT
TRBD1 TRBJ1-4 TRBV4-3 many CASSGQGQGGEKLFF TGCGCCAGCAGCGGCCAGGGACAGGGCGGTGAAAAACTGTTTTTT
TRBD1 TRBJ2-5 TRBV6-1 few CASSQGWQGEETQYF TGTGCCAGCAGTCAAGGGTGGCAGGGGGAAGAGACCCAGTACTTC
TRBD2 TRBJ2-1 TRBV27 many CASRTSGRYNEQFF TGTGCCAGCAGGACTAGCGGGAGGTACAATGAGCAGTTCTTC
NA TRBJ2-1 TRBV7-3 NA CASSPAGAPAGEQFF TGCGCCAGCAGCCCAGCAGGGGCTCCCGCTGGTGAGCAGTTCTTC
NA TRBJ2-1 TRBV20-1 many CSARGNRASYNEQFF TGCAGTGCTAGAGGGAACCGGGCATCCTACAATGAGCAGTTCTTC
TRBD1 TRBJ1-3 TRBV7-2 few CASSFLPQGGYSGNTIYF TGTGCCAGCAGCTTCTTGCCTCAGGGGGGATACTCTGGAAACACCATATATTTT
NA TRBJ2-5 TRBV6-1 NA CASRAQARYEETQYF TGTGCCAGCAGGGCTCAGGCTCGCTACGAAGAGACCCAGTACTTC
NA TRBJ2-3 TRBV24-1 NA CATGRGGVLTDTQYF TGTGCCACCGGTCGAGGGGGAGTCTTAACAGATACGCAGTATTTT
TRBD2 TRBJ2-1 TRBV6-2/TRBV6-3 many CASSYSASGSNSYNEQFF TGTGCCAGCAGTTACTCGGCTAGCGGGAGTAATTCCTACAATGAGCAGTTCTTC